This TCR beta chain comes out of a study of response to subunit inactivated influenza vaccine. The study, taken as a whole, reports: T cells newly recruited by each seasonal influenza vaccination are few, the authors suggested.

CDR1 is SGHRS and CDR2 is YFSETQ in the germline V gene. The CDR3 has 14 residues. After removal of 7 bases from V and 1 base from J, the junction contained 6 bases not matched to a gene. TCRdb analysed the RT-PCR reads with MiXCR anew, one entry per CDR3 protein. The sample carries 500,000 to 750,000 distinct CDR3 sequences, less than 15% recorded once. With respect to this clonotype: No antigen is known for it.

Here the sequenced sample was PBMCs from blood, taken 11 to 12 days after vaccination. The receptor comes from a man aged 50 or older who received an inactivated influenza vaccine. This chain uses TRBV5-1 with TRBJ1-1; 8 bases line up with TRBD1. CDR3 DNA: TGCGCCAGCTTACCCGGGACAGGGAACACTGAAGCTTTCTTT. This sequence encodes CASLPGTGNTEAFF.